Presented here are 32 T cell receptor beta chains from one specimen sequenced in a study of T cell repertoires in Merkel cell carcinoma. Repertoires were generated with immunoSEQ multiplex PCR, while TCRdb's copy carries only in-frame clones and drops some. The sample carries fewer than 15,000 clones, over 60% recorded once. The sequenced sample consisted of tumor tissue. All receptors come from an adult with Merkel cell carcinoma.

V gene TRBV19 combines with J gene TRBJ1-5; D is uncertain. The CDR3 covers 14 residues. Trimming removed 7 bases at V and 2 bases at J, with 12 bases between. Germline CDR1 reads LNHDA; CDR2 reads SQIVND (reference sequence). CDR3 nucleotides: TGTGCCAGTAATAGCTATGGCGGCAATCAGCCCCAGCATTTT. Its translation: CASNSYGGNQPQHF.

CDR3: CASSLVGGLTSYEQYF. CDR3 nucleotides: TGTGCCAGCAGCTTAGTAGGAGGCTTGACCTCCTACGAGCAGTACTTC. The chain links TRBV11-3 to TRBJ2-7, with a possible D match to TRBD2 (5 bases). The V end was cut by 1 base, the J end by 0 bases, with 13 bases between. This CDR3 is built from 16 residues. Per germline, CDR1 SGHNT and CDR2 YENEEA.

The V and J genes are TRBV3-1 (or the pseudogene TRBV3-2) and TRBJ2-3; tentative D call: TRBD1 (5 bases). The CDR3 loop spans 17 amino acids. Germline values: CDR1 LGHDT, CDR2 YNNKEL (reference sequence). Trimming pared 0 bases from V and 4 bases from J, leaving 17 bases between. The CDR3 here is CASSQDEAGKDSDTQYF. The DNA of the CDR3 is TGTGCCAGCAGCCAAGATGAGGCAGGGAAGGATTCAGATACGCAGTATTTT.

CDR3 sequence (DNA): TGTGCCACCAGTGATGACAGGGGCGGGGGCACTGAAGCTTTCTTT. Amino acid sequence: CATSDDRGGGTEAFF. The J gene is TRBJ1-1, the V gene TRBV24-1; 8 nucleotides match TRBD1. This CDR3 comprises 15 residues. Germline V gene lookup returns CDR1 KGHDR and CDR2 SFDVKD. V lost 3 bases and J lost 4; bases outside the gene matches: 6.

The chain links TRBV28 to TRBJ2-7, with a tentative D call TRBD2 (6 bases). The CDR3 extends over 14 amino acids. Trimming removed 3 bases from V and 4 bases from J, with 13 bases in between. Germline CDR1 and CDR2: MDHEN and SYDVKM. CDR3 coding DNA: TGTGCCAGCAGTTTTTCGTTCGGAGGGTACGAGCAGTACTTC. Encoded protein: CASSFSFGGYEQYF.

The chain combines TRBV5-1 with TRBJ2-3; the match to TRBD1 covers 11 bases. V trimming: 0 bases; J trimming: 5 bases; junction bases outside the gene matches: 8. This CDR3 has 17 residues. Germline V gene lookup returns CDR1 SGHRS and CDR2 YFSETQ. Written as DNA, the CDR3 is TGCGCCAGCAGCTTGGAGGCCGGGACAGGGGGACTAGATACGCAGTATTTT. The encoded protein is CASSLEAGTGGLDTQYF.

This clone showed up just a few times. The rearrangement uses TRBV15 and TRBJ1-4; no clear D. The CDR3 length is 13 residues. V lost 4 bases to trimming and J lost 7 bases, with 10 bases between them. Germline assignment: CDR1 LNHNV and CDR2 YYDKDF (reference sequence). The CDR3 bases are TGTGCCACCAGCATACAAGCCCTTGAAAAACTGTTTTTT. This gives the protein CATSIQALEKLFF.

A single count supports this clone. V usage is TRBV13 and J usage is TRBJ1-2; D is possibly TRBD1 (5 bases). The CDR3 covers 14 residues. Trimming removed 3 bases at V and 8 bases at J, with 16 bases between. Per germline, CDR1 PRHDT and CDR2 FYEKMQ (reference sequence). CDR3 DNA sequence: TGTGCCAGCAGCTTCGGGTTTCAGGGCGTCGGCTACACCTTC. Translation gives CASSFGFQGVGYTF.

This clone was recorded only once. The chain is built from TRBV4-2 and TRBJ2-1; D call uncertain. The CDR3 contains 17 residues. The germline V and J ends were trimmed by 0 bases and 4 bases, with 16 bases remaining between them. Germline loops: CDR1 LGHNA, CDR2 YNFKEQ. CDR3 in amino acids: CASSQEFDPIIYNEQFF. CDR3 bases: TGTGCCAGCAGCCAAGAATTTGACCCAATAATTTACAATGAGCAGTTCTTC.

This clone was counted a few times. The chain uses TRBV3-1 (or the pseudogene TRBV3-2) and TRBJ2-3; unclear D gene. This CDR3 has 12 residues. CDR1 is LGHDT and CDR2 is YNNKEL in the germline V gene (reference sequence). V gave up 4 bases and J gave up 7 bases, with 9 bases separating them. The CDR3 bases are TGTGCCAGCAGCCCCGGCGCCCATACGCAGTATTTT. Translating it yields CASSPGAHTQYF.

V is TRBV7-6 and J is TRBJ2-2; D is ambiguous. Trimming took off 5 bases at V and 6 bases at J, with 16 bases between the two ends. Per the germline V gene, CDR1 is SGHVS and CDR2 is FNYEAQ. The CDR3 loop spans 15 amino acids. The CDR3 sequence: CASSPWDRPPGELFF. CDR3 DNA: TGTGCCAGCAGCCCTTGGGATAGACCCCCCGGGGAGCTGTTTTTT.

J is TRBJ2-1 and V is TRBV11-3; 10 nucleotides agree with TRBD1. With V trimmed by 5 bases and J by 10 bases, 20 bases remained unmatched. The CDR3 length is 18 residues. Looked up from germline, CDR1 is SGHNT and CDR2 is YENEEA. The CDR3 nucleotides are TGTGCCAGCAGCCTGGGGACAGGGGCGGGGGGCCCTTTTCGAGAGCAGTTCTTC. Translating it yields CASSLGTGAGGPFREQFF.

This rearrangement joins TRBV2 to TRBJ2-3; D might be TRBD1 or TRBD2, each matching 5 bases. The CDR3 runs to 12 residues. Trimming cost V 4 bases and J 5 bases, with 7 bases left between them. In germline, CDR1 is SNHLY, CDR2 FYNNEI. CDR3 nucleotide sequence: TGTGCCAGCAGTGGGGGGTTAGATACGCAGTATTTT. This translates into CASSGGLDTQYF. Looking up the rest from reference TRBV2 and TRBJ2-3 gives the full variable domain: EPEVTQTPSHQVTQMGQEVILRCVPISNHLYFYWYRQILGQKVEFLVSFYNNEISEKSEIFDDQFSVERPDGSNFTLKIRSTKLEDSAMYFCASSGGLDTQYFGPGTRLTVL.

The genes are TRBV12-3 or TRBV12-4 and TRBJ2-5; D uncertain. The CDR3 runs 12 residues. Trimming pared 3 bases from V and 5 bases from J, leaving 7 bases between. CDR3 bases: TGTGCCAGCAGTTTCGCGACGGAGACCCAGTACTTC. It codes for CASSFATETQYF.

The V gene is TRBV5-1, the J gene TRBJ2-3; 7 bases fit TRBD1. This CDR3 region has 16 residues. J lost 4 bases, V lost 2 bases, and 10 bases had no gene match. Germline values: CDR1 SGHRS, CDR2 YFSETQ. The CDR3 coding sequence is TGCGCCAGCAGCTTCGAGGATAGAGGGGGCGCAGATACGCAGTATTTT. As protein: CASSFEDRGGADTQYF.

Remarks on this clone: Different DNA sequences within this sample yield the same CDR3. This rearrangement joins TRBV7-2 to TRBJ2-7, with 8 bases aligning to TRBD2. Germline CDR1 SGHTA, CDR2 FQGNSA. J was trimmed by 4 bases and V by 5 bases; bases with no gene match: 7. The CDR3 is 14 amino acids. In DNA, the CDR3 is TGTGCCAGCAGCCCGGGACTAGTTGCTTACGAGCAGTACTTC. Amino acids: CASSPGLVAYEQYF.

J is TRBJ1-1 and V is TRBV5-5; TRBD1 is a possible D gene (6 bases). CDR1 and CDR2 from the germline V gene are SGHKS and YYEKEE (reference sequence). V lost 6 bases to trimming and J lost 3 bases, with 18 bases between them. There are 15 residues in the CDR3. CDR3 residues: CASTAFSGEDTEAFF. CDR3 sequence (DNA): TGTGCCAGCACCGCTTTTTCAGGGGAGGACACTGAAGCTTTCTTT. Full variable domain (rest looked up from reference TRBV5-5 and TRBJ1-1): DAGVTQSPTHLIKTRGQQVTLRCSPISGHKSVSWYQQVLGQGPQFIFQYYEKEERGRGNFPDRFSARQFPNYSSELNVNALLLGDSALYLCASTAFSGEDTEAFFGQGTRLTVV.

The CDR3 here is CASSGASGNTIYF. The CDR3 DNA reads as TGTGCCAGCAGTGGGGCCTCTGGAAACACCATATATTTT. The rearrangement uses TRBV2 and TRBJ1-3; D gene unclear. V dropped 4 bases and J dropped 0 bases, with 4 bases sitting between them. Germline CDR1 and CDR2: SNHLY and FYNNEI. The CDR3 extends over 13 amino acids.

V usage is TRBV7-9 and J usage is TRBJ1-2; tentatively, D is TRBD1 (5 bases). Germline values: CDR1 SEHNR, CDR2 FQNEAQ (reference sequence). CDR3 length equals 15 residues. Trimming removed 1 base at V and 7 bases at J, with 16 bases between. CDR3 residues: CASSLEAVRERGYTF. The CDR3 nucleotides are TGTGCCAGCAGCTTAGAGGCAGTCAGGGAACGTGGCTACACCTTC.

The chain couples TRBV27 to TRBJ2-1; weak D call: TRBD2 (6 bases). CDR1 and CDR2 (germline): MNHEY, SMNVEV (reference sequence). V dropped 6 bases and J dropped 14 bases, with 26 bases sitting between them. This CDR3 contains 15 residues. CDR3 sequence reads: CASSLRRGRRSGEFF. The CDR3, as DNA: TGTGCCAGCAGCCTTCGGCGGGGACGCCGGTCTGGGGAGTTCTTC.

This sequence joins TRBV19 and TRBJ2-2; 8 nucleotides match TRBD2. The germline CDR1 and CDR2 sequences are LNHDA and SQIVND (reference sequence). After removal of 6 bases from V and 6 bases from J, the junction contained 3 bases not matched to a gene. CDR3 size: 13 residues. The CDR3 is CASRALAAGELFF. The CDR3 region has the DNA TGTGCCAGTAGGGCACTAGCGGCCGGGGAGCTGTTTTTT. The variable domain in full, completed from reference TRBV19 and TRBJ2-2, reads DGGITQSPKYLFRKEGQNVTLSCEQNLNHDAMYWYRQDPGQGLRLIYYSQIVNDFQKGDIAEGYSVSREKKESFPLTVTSAQKNPTAFYLCASRALAAGELFFGEGSRLTVL.

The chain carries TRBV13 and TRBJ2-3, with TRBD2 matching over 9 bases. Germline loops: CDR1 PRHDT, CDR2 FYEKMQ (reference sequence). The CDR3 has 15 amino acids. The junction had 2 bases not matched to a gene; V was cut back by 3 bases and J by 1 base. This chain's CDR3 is CASSFKRGGTDTQYF. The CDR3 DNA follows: TGTGCCAGCAGCTTCAAGCGGGGGGGCACAGATACGCAGTATTTT. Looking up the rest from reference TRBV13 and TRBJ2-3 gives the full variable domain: AAGVIQSPRHLIKEKRETATLKCYPIPRHDTVYWYQQGPGQDPQFLISFYEKMQSDKGSIPDRFSAQQFSDYHSELNMSSLELGDSALYFCASSFKRGGTDTQYFGPGTRLTVL.

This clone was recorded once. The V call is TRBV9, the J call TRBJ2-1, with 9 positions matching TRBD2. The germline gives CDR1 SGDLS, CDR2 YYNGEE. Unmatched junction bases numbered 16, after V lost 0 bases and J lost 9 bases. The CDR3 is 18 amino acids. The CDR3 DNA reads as TGTGCCAGCAGCGTAGTCCTACTAGCGGGTGCCGGCCTGGGTGAGCAGTTCTTC. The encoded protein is CASSVVLLAGAGLGEQFF.

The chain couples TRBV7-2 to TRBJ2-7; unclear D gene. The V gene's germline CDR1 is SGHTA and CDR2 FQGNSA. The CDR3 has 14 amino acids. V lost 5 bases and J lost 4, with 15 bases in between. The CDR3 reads CASSLFWQHYEQYF. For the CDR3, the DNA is TGTGCCAGCAGCCTCTTTTGGCAGCATTACGAGCAGTACTTC.

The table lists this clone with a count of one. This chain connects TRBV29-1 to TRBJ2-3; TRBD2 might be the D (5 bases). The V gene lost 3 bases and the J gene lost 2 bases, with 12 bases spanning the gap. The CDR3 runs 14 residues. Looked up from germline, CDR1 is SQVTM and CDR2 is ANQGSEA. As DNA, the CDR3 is TGCAGCGTTGACAAGGCGGGTTCCACAGATACGCAGTATTTT. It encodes CSVDKAGSTDTQYF.

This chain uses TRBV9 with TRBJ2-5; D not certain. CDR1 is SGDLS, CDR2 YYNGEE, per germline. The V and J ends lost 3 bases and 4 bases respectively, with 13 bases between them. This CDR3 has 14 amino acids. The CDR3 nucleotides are TGTGCCAGCAGCGAGCATTCAGGAGCAGAGACCCAGTACTTC. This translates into CASSEHSGAETQYF.

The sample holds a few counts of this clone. The CDR3: CASSWLAGTNEQFF. The CDR3 nucleotides read TGTGCCAGCAGCTGGCTAGCGGGAACGAATGAGCAGTTCTTC. This rearrangement joins TRBV7-3 to TRBJ2-1; 9 bases match TRBD2. The V and J ends lost 4 bases and 7 bases, in that order; junction bases with no gene match: 5. CDR3 length: 14 residues. Germline assignment: CDR1 SGHTA and CDR2 FQGTGA.

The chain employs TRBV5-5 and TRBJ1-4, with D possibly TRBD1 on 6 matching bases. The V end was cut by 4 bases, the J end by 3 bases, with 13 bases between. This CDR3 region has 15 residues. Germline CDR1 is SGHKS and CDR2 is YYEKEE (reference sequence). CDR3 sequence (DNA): TGTGCCAGCAGCCGACCGGGACAAGCTAATGAAAAACTGTTTTTT. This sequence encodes CASSRPGQANEKLFF.

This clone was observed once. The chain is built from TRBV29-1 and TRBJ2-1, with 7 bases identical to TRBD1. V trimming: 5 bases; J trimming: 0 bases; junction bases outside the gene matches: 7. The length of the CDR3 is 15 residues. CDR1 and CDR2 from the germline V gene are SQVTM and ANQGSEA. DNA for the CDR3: TGCAGCGTTCCAAGGGGACAGAGCTCCTACAATGAGCAGTTCTTC. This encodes CSVPRGQSSYNEQFF.

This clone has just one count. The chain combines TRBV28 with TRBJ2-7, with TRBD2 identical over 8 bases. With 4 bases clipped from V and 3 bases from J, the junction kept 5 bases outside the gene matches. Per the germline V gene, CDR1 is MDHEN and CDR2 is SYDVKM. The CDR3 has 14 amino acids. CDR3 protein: CASSSGGSGYEQYF. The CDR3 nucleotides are TGTGCCAGCAGTTCGGGGGGGTCGGGCTACGAGCAGTACTTC.

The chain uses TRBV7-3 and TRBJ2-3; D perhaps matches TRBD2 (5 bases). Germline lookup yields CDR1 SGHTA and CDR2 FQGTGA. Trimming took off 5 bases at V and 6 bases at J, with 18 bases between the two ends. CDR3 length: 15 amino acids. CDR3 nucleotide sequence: TGTGCCAGCAGCCTCCTCGGTAGCAGAGGGGATACGCAGTATTTT. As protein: CASSLLGSRGDTQYF.

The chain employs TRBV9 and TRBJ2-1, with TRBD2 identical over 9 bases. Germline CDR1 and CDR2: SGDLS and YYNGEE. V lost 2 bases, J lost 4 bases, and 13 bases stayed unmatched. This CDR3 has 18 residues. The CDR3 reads CASSVYSGGTGIYNEQFF. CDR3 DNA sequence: TGTGCCAGCAGCGTTTATAGCGGGGGAACAGGCATATACAATGAGCAGTTCTTC.